The 3 T cell receptor beta chains below come from one sample, sequenced in a study of cytomegalovirus exposure and HLA in healthy donors. Assay: immunoSEQ multiplex PCR; the TCRdb copy retains only in-frame clones and omits some. The sample gives more than 75,000 clones, 85% to 95% of which show up once; 0.55% to 0.8% is in the top ten. Sequencing used PBMCs. Source of these receptors: a man between 18 and 29 years old in good health and CMV-seronegative.

J is TRBJ2-7 and V is TRBV29-1, with D possibly TRBD2 on 6 matching bases. CDR1 and CDR2 from the germline V gene are SQVTM and ANQGSEA. The CDR3 loop spans 11 amino acids. Trimming took off 4 bases at V and 3 bases at J, with 7 bases between the two ends. The CDR3 nucleotides read TGCAGCGTTGTCGGGGGCTACGAGCAGTACTTC. Its translation: CSVVGGYEQYF.

The V gene is TRBV5-1, the J gene TRBJ1-2, with 9 positions matching TRBD1. The CDR3 consists of 14 residues. V was clipped by 3 bases and J by 6 bases; unmatched bases: 6. Germline V gene sequence: CDR1 SGHRS, CDR2 YFSETQ. The CDR3 here is CASSSTGTGNGYTF. The CDR3 DNA reads as TGCGCCAGCAGCTCCACCGGGACAGGGAATGGCTACACCTTC. Looking up the rest from reference TRBV5-1 and TRBJ1-2 gives the full variable domain: KAGVTQTPRYLIKTRGQQVTLSCSPISGHRSVSWYQQTPGQGLQFLFEYFSETQRNKGNFPGRFSGRQFSNSRSEMNVSTLELGDSALYLCASSSTGTGNGYTFGSGTRLTVV.

The chain carries TRBV2 and TRBJ2-5; D unresolved. CDR3 length: 13 amino acids. V gave up 4 bases and J gave up 4 bases, with 10 bases separating them. Per the germline V gene, CDR1 is SNHLY and CDR2 is FYNNEI. CDR3 sequence (DNA): TGTGCCAGCAGTGCGGGTGGCGGAGAGACCCAGTACTTC. Protein: CASSAGGGETQYF.